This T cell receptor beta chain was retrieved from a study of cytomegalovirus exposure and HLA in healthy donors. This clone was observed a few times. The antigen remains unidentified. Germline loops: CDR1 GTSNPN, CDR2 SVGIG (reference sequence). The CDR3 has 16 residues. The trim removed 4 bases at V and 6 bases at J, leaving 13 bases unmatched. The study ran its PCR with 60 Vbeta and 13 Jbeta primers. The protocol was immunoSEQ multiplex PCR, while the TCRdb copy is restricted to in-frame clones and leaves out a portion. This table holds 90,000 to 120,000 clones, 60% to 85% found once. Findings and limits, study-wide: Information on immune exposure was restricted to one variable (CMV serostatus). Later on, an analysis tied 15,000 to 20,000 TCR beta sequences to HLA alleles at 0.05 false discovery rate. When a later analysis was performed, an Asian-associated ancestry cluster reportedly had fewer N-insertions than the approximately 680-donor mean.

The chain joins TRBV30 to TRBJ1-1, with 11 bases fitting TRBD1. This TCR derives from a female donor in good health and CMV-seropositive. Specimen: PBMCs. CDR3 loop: CAWKPRDRGKLSEAFF. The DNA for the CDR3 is TGTGCCTGGAAACCCCGGGACAGGGGGAAATTATCTGAAGCTTTCTTT.